The following is a TCR beta chain sequence with its context. Its antigen remains unknown. Germline CDR1 is SGHVS and CDR2 is FNYEAQ. This CDR3 contains 17 residues. After removal of 3 bases from V and 3 bases from J, the junction contained 13 bases not matched to a gene. This specimen comes from a study of shared clonotypes between healthy human individuals. Findings and limits, study-wide: Only blood underwent sampling, and tissue repertoires likely differ. Clonotype sharing among donors likely depends on sequencing depth. A small donor pool kept down the genetic and exposure-history diversity that was represented.

An assay was performed, and its level was deep. Clones were read by immunoSEQ multiplex PCR, and TCRdb kept only the in-frame ones, dropping some. This sample has about 470,000 clones, with around 79% found just once. The genes are TRBV7-6 and TRBJ2-7; 8 nucleotides align to TRBD1. The source of this sequence is a middle-aged woman in good health. Some clones in this sample may be carry-over from other donors' samples. What was sequenced was PBMCs. CDR3 nucleotide sequence: TGTGCCAGCAGCTTTTTTCCAACCGGGACAGGTAACTACGAGCAGTACTTC. Amino acid sequence: CASSFFPTGTGNYEQYF.